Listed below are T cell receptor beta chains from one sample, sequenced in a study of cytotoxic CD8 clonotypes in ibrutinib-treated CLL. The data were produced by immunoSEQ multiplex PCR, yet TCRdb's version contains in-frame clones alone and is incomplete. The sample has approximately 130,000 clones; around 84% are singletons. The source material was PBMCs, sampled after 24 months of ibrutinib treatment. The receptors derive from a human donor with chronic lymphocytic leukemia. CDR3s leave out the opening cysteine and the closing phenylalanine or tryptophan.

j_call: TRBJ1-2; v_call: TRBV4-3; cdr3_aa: ASSQDRGGKNYGYT
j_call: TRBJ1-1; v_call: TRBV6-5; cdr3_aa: ASSPQGYTEAF
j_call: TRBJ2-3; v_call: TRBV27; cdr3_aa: ASSGADTDTQY
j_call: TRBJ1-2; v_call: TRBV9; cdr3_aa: ASSAGTDNYGYT
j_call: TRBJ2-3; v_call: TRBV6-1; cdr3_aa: ASSEGGRRTDTQY
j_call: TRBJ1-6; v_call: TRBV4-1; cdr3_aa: ASSQTIIRHNSPLH
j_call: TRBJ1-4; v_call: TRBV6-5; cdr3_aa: ASSLGQGIGEKLF
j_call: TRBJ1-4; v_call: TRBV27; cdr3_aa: ASSFDRGGEKLF
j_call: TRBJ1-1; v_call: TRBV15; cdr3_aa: ATSRDLGTNTEAF
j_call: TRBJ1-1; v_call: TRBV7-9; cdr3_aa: ASSLQTGLGTEAF
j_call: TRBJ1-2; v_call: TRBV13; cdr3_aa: ASSSSGQAFT
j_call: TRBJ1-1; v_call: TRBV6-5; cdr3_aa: ASTNPGATEAF
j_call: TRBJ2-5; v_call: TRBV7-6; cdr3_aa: ASSSSISETQY
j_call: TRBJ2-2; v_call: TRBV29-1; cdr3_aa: SVLSPGANTGELF
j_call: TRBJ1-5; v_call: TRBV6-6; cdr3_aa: ASSYWDNQPQH
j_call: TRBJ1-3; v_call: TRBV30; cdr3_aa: AWSTHAGSSGNTIY
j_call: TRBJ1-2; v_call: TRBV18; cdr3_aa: ASSRDRDGYT
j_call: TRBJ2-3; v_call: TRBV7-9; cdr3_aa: ASSSSLGTQY
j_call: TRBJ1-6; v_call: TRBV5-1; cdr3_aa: ASSLAGQSQNSPLH
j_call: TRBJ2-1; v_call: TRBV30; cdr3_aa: AWNLPGLSSYNEQF
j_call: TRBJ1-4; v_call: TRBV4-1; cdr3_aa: ASSQVLRVGTNEKLF
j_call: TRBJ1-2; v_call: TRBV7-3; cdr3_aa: ASSLRANYGYT
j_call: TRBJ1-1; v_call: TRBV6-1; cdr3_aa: ASNPPTRGDTEAF
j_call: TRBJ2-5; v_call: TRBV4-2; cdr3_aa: ASSRAGGEETQY
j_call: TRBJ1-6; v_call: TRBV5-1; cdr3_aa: ASSLVGQFNSPLH
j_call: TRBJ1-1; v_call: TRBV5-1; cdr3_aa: ASSLDGRPNTEAF
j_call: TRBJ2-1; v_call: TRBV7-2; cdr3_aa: ASSRTDYNEQF
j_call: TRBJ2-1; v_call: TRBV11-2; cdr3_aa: ASSHITTGGYGQF
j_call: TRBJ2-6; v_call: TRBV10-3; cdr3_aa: ATAWGNSGANVLT
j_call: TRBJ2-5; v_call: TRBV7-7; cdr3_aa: ASSTQSPLAGGGETQY
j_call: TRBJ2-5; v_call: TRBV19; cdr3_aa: ASSIRAGTQETQY
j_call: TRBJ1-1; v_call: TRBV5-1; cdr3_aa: ASSMTQIGTEAF
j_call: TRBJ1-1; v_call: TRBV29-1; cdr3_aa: SVEFGEGGMNTEAF
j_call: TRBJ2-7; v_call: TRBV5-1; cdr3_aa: ASSSLGHSYEQY
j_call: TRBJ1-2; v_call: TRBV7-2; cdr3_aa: ASSLAGGSNYGYT
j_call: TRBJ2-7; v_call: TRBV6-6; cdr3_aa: ASSYTSDRSYEQY
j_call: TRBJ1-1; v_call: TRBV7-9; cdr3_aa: ASSTLSSDTEAF
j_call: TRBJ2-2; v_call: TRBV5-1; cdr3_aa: ASSNTASPHTGELF
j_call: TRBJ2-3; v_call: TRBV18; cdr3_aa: ASSPRVSLGTDTQY
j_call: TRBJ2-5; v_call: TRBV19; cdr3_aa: ASSTRTGHQETQY
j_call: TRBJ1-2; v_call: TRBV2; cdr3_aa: ASRRESHGYT
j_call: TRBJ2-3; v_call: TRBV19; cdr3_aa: ASSSQGLDTQY
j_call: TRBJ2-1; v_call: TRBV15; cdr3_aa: ATSRDRGSSSYNEQF
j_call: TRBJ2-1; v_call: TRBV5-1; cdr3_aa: ASSLPKYNEQF
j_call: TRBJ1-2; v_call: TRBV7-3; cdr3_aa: ASSFAPGTNYGYT
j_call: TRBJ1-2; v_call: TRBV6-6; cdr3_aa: ASSPSGSPTYYGYT
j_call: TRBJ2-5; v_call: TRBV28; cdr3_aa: ASSLWVQGTQY
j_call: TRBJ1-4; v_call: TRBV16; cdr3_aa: ASSQSMGPNEKLF
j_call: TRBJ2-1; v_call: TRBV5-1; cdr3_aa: ASSRWGQAGEQF
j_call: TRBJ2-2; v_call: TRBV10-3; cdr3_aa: AISLRSGGTNTGELF
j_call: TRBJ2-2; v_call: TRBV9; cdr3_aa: ASSSRLAGGNTGELF
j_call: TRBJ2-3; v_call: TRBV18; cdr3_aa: ASSPRASGGTDTQY
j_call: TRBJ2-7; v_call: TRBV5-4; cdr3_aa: ASSRDIGEQY